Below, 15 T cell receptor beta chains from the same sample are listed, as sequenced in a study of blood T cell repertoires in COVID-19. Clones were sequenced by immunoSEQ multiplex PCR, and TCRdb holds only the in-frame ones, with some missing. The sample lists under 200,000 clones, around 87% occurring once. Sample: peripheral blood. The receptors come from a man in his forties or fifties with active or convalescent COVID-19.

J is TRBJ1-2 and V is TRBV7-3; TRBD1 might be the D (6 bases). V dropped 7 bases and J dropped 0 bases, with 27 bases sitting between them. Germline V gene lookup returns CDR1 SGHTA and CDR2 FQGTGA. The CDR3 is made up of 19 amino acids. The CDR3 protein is CASKGDGAGQFRTNYGYTF. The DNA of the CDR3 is TGTGCCAGCAAGGGGGACGGGGCAGGACAATTTAGAACTAACTATGGCTACACCTTC.

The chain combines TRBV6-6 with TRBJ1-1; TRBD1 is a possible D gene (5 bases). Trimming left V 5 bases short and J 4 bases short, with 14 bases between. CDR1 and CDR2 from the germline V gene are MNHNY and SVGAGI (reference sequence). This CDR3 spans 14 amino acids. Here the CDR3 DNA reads TGTGCCAGCAGTACCCGGGGGGATGGCACTGAAGCTTTCTTT. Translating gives CASSTRGDGTEAFF.

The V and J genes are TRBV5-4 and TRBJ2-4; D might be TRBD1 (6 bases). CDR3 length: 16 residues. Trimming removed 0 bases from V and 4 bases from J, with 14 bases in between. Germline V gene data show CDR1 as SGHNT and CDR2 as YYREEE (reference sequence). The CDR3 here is CASSLGGQHSKNIQYF. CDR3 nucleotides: TGTGCCAGCAGCTTGGGGGGACAACACTCTAAAAACATTCAGTACTTC. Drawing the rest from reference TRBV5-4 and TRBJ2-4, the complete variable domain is ETGVTQSPTHLIKTRGQQVTLRCSSQSGHNTVSWYQQALGQGPQFIFQYYREEENGRGNFPPRFSGLQFPNYSSELNVNALELDDSALYLCASSLGGQHSKNIQYFGAGTRLSVL.

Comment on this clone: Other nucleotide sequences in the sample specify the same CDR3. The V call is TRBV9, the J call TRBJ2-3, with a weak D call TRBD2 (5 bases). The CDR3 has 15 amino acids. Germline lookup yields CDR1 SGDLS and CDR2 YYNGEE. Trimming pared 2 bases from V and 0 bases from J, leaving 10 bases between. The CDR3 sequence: CASSVGGDSTDTQYF. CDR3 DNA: TGTGCCAGCAGCGTCGGAGGCGACAGCACAGATACGCAGTATTTT.

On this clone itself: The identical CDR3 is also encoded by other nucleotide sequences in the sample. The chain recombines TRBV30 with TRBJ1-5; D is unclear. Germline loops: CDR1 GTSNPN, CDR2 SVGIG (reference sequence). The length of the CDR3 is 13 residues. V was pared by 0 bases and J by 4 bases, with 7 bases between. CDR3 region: CAWSVSGNQPQHF. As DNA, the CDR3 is TGTGCCTGGAGTGTATCCGGGAATCAGCCCCAGCATTTT. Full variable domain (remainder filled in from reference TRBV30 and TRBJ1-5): SQTIHQWPATLVQPVGSPLSLECTVEGTSNPNLYWYRQAAGRGLQLLFYSVGIGQISSEVPQNLSASRPQDRQFILSSKKLLLSDSGFYLCAWSVSGNQPQHFGDGTRLSIL.

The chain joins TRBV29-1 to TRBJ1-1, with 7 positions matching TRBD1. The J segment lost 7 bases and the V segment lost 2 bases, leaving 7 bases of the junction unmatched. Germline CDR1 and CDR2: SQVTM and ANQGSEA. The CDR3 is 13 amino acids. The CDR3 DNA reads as TGCAGCGTTGAACTGCGGACAGGCCATGAAGCTTTCTTT. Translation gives CSVELRTGHEAFF.

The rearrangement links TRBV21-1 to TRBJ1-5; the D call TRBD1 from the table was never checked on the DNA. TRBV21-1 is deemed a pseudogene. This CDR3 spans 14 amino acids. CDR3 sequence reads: CASSIRQGIQPQHF. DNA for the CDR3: TGTGCCAGCAGCATACGACAGGGGATTCAGCCCCAGCATTTT.

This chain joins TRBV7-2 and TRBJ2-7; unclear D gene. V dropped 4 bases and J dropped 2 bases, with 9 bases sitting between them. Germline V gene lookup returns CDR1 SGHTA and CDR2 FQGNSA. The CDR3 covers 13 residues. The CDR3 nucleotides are TGTGCCAGCAGCTCCGATCAGGCCTACGAGCAGTACTTC. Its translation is CASSSDQAYEQYF.

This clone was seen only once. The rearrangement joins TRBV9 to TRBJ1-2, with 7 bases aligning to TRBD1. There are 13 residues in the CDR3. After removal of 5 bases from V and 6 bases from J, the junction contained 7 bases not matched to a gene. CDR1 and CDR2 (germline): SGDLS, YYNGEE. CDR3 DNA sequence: TGTGCCAGCAGAGGGGACAGCCTAAATGGCTACACCTTC. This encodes CASRGDSLNGYTF.

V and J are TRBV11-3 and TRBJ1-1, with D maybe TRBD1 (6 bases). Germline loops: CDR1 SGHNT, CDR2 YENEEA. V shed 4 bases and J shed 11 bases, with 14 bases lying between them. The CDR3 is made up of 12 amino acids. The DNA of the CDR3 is TGTGCCAGCAGCTCGATCACCGGACAGGCTTTCTTT. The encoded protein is CASSSITGQAFF.

This chain's CDR3 is CASSPRQGDGYTF. CDR3 DNA sequence: TGTGCCAGCTCACCAAGACAGGGTGATGGCTACACCTTC. The chain links TRBV18 to TRBJ1-2, with TRBD1 matching over 7 bases. In germline, CDR1 is KGHSH, CDR2 LQKENI. The CDR3 is 13 residues long. The J segment lost 6 bases and the V segment lost 2 bases, leaving 3 bases of the junction unmatched.

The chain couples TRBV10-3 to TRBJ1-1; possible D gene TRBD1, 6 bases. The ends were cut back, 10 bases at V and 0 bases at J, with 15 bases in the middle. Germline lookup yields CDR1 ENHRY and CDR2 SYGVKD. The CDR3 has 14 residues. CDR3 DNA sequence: TGTGCCACCCGGCAGGGGCGAATGAACACTGAAGCTTTCTTT. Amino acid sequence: CATRQGRMNTEAFF.

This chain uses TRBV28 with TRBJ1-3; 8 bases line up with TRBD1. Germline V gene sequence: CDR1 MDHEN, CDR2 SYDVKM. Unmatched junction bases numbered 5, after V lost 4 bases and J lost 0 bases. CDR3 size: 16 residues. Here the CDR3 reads CASSSQGASSGNTIYF. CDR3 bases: TGTGCCAGCAGTTCCCAGGGGGCCTCCTCTGGAAACACCATATATTTT. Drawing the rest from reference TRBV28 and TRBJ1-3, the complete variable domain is DVKVTQSSRYLVKRTGEKVFLECVQDMDHENMFWYRQDPGLGLRLIYFSYDVKMKEKGDIPEGYSVSREKKERFSLILESASTNQTSMYLCASSSQGASSGNTIYFGEGSWLTVV.

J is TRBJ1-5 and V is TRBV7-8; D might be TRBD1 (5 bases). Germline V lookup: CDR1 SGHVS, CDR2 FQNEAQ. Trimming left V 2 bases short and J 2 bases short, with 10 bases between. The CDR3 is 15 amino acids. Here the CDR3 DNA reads TGTGCCAGCAGCTTAAGGGGAGGACGCAATCAGCCCCAGCATTTT. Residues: CASSLRGGRNQPQHF.

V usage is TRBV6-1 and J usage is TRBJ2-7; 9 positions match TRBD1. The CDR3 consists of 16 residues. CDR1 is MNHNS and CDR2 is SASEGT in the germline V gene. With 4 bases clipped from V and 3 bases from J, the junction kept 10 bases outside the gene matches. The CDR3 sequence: CASSAGTGNSFYEQYF. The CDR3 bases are TGTGCCAGCAGTGCCGGGACAGGGAATTCCTTCTACGAGCAGTACTTC.